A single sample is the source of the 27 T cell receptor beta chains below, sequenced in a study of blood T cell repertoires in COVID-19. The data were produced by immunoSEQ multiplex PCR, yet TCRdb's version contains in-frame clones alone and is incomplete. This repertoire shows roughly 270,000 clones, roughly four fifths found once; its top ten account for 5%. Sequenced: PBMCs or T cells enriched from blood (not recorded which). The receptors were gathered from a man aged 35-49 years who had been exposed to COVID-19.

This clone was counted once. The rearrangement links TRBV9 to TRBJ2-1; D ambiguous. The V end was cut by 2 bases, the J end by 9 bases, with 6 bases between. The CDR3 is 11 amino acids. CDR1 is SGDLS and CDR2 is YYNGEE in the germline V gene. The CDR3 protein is CASSVEVEQFF. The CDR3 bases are TGTGCCAGCAGCGTCGAGGTTGAGCAGTTCTTC.

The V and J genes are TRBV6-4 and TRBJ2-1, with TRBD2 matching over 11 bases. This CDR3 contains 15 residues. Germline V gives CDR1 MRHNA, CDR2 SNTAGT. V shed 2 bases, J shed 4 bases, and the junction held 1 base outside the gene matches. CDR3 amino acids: CASSDLAGGYNEQFF. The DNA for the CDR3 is TGTGCCAGCAGTGACCTAGCGGGAGGTTACAATGAGCAGTTCTTC.

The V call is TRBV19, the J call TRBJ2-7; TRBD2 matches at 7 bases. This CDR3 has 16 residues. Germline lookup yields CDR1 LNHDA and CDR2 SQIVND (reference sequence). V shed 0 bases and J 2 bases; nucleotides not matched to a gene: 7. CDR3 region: CASSIDGTIKTYEQYF. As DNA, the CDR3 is TGTGCCAGTAGTATAGATGGGACTATAAAGACCTACGAGCAGTACTTC.

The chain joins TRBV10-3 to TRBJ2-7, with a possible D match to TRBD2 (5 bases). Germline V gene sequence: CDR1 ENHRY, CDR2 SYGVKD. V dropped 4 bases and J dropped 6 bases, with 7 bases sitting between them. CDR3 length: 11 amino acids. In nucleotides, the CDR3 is TGTGCCATCAGTGGGACTGGCGAGCAGTACTTC. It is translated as CAISGTGEQYF.

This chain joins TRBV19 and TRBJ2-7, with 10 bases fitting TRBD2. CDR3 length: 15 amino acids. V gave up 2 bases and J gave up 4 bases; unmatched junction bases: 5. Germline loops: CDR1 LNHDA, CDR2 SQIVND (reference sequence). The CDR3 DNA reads TGTGCCAGTAGTATATCTAGCGGGAGAGGGTACGAGCAGTACTTC. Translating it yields CASSISSGRGYEQYF.

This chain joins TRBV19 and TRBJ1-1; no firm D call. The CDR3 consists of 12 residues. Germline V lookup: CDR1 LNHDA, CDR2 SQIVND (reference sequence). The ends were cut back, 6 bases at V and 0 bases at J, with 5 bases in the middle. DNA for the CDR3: TGTGCCAGTAGAGCTATGAACACTGAAGCTTTCTTT. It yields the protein CASRAMNTEAFF.

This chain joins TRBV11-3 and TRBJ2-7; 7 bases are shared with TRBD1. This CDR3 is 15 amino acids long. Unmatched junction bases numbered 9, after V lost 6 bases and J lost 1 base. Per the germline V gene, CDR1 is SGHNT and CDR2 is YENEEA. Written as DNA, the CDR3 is TGTGCCAGCAGAGATGGGGACAGTGCATCCTACGAGCAGTACTTC. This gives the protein CASRDGDSASYEQYF.

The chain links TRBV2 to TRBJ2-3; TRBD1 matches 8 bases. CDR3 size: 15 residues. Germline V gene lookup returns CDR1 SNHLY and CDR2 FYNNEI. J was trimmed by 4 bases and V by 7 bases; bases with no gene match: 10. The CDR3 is CASNQGQGRADTQYF. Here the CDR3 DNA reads TGTGCCAGCAACCAAGGACAGGGAAGGGCAGATACGCAGTATTTT.

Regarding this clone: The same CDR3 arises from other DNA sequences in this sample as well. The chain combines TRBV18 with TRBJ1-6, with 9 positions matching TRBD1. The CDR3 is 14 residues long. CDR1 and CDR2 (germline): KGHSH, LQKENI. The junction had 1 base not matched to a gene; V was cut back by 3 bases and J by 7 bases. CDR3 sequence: CASSPGQGNSPLHF. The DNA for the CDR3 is TGTGCCAGCTCACCGGGACAGGGCAATTCACCCCTCCACTTT.

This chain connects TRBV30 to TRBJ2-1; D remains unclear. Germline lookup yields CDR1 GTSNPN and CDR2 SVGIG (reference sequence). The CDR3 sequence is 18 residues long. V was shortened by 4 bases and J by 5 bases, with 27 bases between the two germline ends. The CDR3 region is CAWNTQKVAPTQHNEQFF. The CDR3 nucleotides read TGTGCCTGGAACACCCAAAAAGTGGCTCCAACCCAACACAATGAGCAGTTCTTC. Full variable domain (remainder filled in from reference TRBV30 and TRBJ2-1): SQTIHQWPATLVQPVGSPLSLECTVEGTSNPNLYWYRQAAGRGLQLLFYSVGIGQISSEVPQNLSASRPQDRQFILSSKKLLLSDSGFYLCAWNTQKVAPTQHNEQFFGPGTRLTVL.

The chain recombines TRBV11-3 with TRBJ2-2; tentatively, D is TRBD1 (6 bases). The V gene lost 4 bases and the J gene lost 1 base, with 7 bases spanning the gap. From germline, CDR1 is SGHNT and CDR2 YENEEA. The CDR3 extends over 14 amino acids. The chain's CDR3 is CASSSGQNTGELFF. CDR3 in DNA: TGTGCCAGCAGCTCGGGACAGAACACCGGGGAGCTGTTTTTT.

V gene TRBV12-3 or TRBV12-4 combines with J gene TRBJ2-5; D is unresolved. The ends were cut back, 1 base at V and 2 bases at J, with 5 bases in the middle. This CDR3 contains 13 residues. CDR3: CASSLGQQETQYF. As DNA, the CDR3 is TGTGCCAGCAGTTTAGGTCAACAAGAGACCCAGTACTTC.

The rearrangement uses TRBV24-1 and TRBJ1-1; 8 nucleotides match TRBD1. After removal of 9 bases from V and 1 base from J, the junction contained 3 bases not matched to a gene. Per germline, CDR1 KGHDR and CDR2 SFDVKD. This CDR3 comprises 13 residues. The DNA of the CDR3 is TGTGCCACCGAGGACAGGGCGAACACTGAAGCTTTCTTT. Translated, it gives CATEDRANTEAFF.

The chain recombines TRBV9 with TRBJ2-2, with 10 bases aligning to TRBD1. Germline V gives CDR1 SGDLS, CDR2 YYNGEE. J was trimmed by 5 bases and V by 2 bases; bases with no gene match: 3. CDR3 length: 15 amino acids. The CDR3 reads CASSVRTGGTGELFF. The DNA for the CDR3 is TGTGCCAGCAGCGTTAGGACAGGGGGGACCGGGGAGCTGTTTTTT.

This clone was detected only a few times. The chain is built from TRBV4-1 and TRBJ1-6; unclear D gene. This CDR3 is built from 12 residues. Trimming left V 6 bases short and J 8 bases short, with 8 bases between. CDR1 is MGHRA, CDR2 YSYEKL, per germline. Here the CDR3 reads CASSELDSPLHF. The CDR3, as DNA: TGCGCCAGCAGTGAGCTGGATTCACCCCTCCACTTT.

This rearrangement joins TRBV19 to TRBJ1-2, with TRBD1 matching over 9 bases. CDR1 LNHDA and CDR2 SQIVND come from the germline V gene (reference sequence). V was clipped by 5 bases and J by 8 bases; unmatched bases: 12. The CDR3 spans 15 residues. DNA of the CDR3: TGTGCCAGTAGTTGGTTGACGGGACAGGGAAGCGGCTACACCTTC. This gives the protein CASSWLTGQGSGYTF.

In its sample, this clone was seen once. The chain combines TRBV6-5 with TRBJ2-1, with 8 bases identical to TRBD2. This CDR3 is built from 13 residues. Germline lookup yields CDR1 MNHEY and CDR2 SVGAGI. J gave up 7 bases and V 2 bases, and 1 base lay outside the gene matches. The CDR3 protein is CASSYTSGNEQFF. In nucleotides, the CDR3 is TGTGCCAGCAGTTACACTAGCGGTAATGAGCAGTTCTTC.

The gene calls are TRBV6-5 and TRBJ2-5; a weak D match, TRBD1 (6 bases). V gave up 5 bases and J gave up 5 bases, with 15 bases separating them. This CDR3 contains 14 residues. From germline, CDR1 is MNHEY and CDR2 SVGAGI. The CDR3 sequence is CASSTDRISETQYF. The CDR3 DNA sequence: TGTGCCAGCAGTACCGACAGGATTAGCGAGACCCAGTACTTC.

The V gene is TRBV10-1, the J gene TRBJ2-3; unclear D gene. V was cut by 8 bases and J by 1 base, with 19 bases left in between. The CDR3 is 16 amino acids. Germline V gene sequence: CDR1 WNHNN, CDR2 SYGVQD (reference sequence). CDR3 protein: CASPTVRGWGTDTQYF. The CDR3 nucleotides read TGCGCCAGCCCGACTGTGAGAGGTTGGGGCACAGATACGCAGTATTTT.

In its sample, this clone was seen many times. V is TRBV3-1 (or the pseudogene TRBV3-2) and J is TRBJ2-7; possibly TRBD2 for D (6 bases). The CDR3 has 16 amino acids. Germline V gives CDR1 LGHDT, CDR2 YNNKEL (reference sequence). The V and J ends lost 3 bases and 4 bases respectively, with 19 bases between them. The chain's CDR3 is CASSQAGTHGAYEQYF. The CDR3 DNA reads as TGTGCCAGCAGCCAGGCCGGGACTCACGGTGCGTACGAGCAGTACTTC.

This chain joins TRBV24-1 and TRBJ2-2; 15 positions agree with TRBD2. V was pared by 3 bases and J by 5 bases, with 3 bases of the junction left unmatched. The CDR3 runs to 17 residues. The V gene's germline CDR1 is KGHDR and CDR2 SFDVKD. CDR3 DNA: TGTGCCACCAGTGATCCCGGGACTAGCGGGAGGACCGGGGAGCTGTTTTTT. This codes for CATSDPGTSGRTGELFF.

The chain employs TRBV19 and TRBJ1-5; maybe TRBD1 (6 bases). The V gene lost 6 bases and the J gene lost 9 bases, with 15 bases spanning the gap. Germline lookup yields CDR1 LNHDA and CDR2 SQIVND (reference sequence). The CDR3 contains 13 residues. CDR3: CASSITGRPPQHF. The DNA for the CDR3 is TGTGCCAGTAGCATTACAGGGCGCCCGCCCCAGCATTTT.

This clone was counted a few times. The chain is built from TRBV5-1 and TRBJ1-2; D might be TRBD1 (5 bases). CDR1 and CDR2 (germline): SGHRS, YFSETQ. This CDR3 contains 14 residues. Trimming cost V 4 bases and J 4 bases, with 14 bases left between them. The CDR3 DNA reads TGCGCCAGCAGCAGGGGTCAGGGACTCTATGGCTACACCTTC. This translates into CASSRGQGLYGYTF.

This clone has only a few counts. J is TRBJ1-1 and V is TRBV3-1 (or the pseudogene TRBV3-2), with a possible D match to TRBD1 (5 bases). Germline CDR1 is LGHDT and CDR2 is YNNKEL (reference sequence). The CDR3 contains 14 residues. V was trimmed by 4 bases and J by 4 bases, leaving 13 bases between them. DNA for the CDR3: TGTGCCAGCAGCCTATCGCGGGGGGTCACTGAAGCTTTCTTT. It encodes CASSLSRGVTEAFF.

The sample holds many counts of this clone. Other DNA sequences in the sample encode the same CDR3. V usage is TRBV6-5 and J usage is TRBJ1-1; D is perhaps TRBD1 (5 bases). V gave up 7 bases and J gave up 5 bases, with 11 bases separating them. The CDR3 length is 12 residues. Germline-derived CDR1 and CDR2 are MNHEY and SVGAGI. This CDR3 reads CASTGGSTEAFF. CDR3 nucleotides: TGTGCCAGCACCGGGGGAAGTACTGAAGCTTTCTTT.

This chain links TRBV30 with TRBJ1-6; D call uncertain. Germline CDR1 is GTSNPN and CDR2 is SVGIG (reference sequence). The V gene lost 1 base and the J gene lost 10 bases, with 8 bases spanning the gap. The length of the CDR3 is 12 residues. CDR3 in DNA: TGTGCCTGGAGTGGGGCTGGGTCACCCCTCCACTTT. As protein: CAWSGAGSPLHF.

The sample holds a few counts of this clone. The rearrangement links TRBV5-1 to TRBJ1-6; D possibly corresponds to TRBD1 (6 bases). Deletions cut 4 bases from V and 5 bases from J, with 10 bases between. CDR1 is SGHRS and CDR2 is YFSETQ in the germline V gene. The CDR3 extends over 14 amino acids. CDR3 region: CASSPGVNNSPLHF. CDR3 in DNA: TGCGCCAGCAGCCCAGGGGTCAATAATTCACCCCTCCACTTT.